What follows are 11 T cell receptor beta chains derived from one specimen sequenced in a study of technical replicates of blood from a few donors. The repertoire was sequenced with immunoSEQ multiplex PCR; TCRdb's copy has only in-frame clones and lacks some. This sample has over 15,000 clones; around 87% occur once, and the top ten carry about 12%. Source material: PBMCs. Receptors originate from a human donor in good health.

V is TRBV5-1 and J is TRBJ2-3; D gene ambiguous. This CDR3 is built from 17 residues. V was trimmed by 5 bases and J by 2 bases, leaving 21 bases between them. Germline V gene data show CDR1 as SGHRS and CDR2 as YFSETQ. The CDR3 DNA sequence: TGCGCCAGCAGTCCGAGGCCGGCCGAGCGAGACACAGATACGCAGTATTTT. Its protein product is CASSPRPAERDTDTQYF. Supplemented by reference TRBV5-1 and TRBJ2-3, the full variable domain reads KAGVTQTPRYLIKTRGQQVTLSCSPISGHRSVSWYQQTPGQGLQFLFEYFSETQRNKGNFPGRFSGRQFSNSRSEMNVSTLELGDSALYLCASSPRPAERDTDTQYFGPGTRLTVL.

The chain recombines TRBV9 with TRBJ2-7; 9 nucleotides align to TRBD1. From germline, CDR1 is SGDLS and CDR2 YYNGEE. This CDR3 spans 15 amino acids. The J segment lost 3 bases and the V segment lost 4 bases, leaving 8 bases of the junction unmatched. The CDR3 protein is CASSPSGTGFYEQYF. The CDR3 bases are TGTGCCAGCAGCCCCTCCGGGACAGGGTTCTACGAGCAGTACTTC.

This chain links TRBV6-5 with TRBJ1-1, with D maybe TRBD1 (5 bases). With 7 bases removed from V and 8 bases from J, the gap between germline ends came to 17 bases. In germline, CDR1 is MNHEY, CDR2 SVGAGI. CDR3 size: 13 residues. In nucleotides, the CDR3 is TGTGCCAGCAATCGCGTTGGGGCGTCCGAAGCTTTCTTT. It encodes CASNRVGASEAFF.

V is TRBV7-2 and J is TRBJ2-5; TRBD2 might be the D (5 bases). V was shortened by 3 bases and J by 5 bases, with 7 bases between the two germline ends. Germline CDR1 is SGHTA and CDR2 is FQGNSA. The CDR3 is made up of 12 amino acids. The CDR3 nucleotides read TGTGCCAGCAGCTTCGGGGAGGAGACCCAGTACTTC. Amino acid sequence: CASSFGEETQYF. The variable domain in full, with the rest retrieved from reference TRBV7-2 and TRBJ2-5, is GAGVSQSPSNKVTEKGKDVELRCDPISGHTALYWYRQSLGQGLEFLIYFQGNSAPDKSGLPSDRFSAERTGGSVSTLTIQRTQQEDSAVYLCASSFGEETQYFGPGTRLLVL.

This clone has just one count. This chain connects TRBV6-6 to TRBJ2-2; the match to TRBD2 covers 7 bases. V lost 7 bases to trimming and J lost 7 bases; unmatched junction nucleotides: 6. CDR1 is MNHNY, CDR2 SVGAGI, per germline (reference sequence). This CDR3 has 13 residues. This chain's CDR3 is CASKPPGGGELFF. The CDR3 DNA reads TGTGCCAGCAAACCTCCGGGGGGCGGGGAGCTGTTTTTT.

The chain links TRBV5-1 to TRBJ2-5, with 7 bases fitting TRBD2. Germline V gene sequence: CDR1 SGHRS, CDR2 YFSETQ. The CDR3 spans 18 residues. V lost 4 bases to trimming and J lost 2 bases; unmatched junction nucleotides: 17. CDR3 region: CASSRGGVSGFGQETQYF. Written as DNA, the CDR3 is TGCGCCAGCAGCCGGGGAGGGGTTTCTGGATTCGGTCAAGAGACCCAGTACTTC. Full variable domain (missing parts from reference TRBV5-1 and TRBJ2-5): KAGVTQTPRYLIKTRGQQVTLSCSPISGHRSVSWYQQTPGQGLQFLFEYFSETQRNKGNFPGRFSGRQFSNSRSEMNVSTLELGDSALYLCASSRGGVSGFGQETQYFGPGTRLLVL.

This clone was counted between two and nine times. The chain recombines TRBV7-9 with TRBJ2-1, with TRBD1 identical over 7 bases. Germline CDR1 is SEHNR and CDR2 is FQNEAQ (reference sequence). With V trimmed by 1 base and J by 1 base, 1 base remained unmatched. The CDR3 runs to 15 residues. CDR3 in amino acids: CASSLETGSYNEQFF. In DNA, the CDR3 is TGTGCCAGCAGCTTAGAGACAGGGTCCTACAATGAGCAGTTCTTC.

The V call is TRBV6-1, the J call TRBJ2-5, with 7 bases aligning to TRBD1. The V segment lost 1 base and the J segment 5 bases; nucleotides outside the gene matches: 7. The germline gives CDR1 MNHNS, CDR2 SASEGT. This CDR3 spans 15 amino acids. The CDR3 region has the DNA TGTGCCAGCAGTGAAGGCCCACAGGGGAGTGAGACCCAGTACTTC. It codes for CASSEGPQGSETQYF.

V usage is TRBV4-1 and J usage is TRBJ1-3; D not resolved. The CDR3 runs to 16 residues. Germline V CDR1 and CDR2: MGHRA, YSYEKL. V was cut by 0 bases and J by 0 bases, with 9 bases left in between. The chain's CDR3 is CASSQDGRASGNTIYF. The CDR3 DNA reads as TGCGCCAGCAGCCAAGATGGGAGGGCCTCTGGAAACACCATATATTTT.

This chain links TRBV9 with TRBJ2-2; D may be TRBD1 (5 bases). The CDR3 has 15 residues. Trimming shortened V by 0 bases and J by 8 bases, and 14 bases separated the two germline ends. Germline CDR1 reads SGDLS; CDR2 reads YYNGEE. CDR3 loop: CASSVVSGPGGELFF. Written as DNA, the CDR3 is TGTGCCAGCAGCGTAGTCTCCGGTCCAGGGGGGGAGCTGTTTTTT.

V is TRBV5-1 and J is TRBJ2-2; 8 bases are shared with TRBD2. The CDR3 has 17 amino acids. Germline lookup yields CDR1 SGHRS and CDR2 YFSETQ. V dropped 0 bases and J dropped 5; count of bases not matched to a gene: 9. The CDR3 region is CASSLAGSGRRTGELFF. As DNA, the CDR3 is TGCGCCAGCAGCTTGGCCGGGAGCGGGAGAAGGACCGGGGAGCTGTTTTTT. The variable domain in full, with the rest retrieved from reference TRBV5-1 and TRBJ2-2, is KAGVTQTPRYLIKTRGQQVTLSCSPISGHRSVSWYQQTPGQGLQFLFEYFSETQRNKGNFPGRFSGRQFSNSRSEMNVSTLELGDSALYLCASSLAGSGRRTGELFFGEGSRLTVL.